The following is a T cell receptor beta chain sequence with its context. The antigen remains unidentified. The record originates from a study of monozygotic twins with inflammatory bowel disease. Whole-study results and caveats: Reduced clonotype sharing with other individuals was observed in IBD patients relative to healthy twins, especially with disease activity. Evidence did not back any single strong signal or clonotype linked to IBD.

TCRdb reprocessed the 5' RACE reads; each CDR3 protein has one entry and no DNA is given. Its clone listing holds fewer than 350,000 distinct CDR3 sequences. The CDR3 is made up of 15 amino acids. This TCR derives from a human donor with ulcerative colitis or Crohn's disease, or a healthy co-twin of an affected twin (not recorded which). The genes are TRBV12-3 or TRBV12-4 and TRBJ2-7; the D gene TCRdb calls, TRBD2, cannot be checked with no DNA. Sequenced: blood. CDR3 protein: CASSRPGTRDYEQYF.